These 12 T cell receptor beta chains were sequenced from one sample in a study of blood T cell repertoires in COVID-19. This table comes from immunoSEQ multiplex PCR, and its TCRdb copy is limited to in-frame clones, with some not included. The profile shows roughly 260,000 clones, 80% to 90% of them singletons. The sample was peripheral blood. These TCRs come from a woman between 50 and 59 years old with acute or convalescent COVID-19.

The chain carries TRBV19 and TRBJ2-3, with 9 nucleotides matching TRBD2. CDR3 length: 15 residues. V lost 8 bases and J lost 3; bases outside the gene matches: 9. Germline V gives CDR1 LNHDA, CDR2 SQIVND (reference sequence). CDR3 bases: TGTGCCAGTTCCCCCTTAGCGGGAGAGACAGATACGCAGTATTTT. It codes for CASSPLAGETDTQYF.

The chain uses TRBV30 and TRBJ2-7, with 11 nucleotides matching TRBD2. Germline V CDR1 and CDR2: GTSNPN, SVGIG (reference sequence). The CDR3 is 14 residues long. After removal of 0 bases from V and 3 bases from J, the junction contained 1 base not matched to a gene. CDR3 region: CAWSVLAGGYEQYF. In DNA form, the CDR3 reads TGTGCCTGGAGTGTGCTAGCGGGAGGCTACGAGCAGTACTTC.

The rearrangement uses TRBV30 and TRBJ2-1, with TRBD2 matching over 14 bases. The germline V gene encodes CDR1 GTSNPN and CDR2 SVGIG (reference sequence). The CDR3 runs to 14 residues. After removal of 3 bases from V and 9 bases from J, the junction contained 4 bases not matched to a gene. In DNA form, the CDR3 reads TGTGCCTGGAGGACTAGCGGGAGGGCCCTTGAGCAGTTCTTC. Its protein product is CAWRTSGRALEQFF.

This clone is a singleton in its sample. This rearrangement joins TRBV5-1 to TRBJ1-4, with D perhaps TRBD1 (6 bases). This CDR3 region has 13 residues. Trimming shortened V by 4 bases and J by 4 bases, and 8 bases separated the two germline ends. Germline CDR1 SGHRS, CDR2 YFSETQ. This CDR3 reads CASSRTVNEKLFF. CDR3 bases: TGCGCCAGCAGCCGGACAGTTAATGAAAAACTGTTTTTT.

The chain is built from TRBV28 and TRBJ1-1; unclear D gene. Trimming took off 4 bases at V and 1 base at J, with 7 bases between the two ends. The CDR3 consists of 13 residues. Per the germline V gene, CDR1 is MDHEN and CDR2 is SYDVKM. In DNA form, the CDR3 reads TGTGCCAGCAGTTCCACTTGGAACACTGAAGCTTTCTTT. Translating gives CASSSTWNTEAFF.

This chain uses TRBV7-3 with TRBJ1-1, with D maybe TRBD1 (5 bases). V shed 0 bases and J shed 1 base, with 15 bases lying between them. CDR3 length: 17 amino acids. Germline V CDR1 and CDR2: SGHTA, FQGTGA. The CDR3 DNA sequence: TGTGCCAGCAGCTTAACGGGAAGGGTTACAGGGAACACTGAAGCTTTCTTT. Its translation is CASSLTGRVTGNTEAFF.

The chain carries TRBV12-3 or TRBV12-4 and TRBJ2-1; TRBD1 matches at 7 bases. There are 11 residues in the CDR3. Unmatched junction bases numbered 5, after V lost 9 bases and J lost 9 bases. The chain's CDR3 is CASTGVGEQFF. For the CDR3, the DNA is TGTGCCAGTACAGGGGTGGGTGAGCAGTTCTTC.

This chain links TRBV28 with TRBJ2-2; D may be TRBD1 (6 bases). CDR1 is MDHEN, CDR2 SYDVKM, per germline. Trimming cost V 5 bases and J 5 bases, with 9 bases left between them. The length of the CDR3 is 13 residues. The CDR3 nucleotides are TGTGCCAGCAGTCTAACAGGGACCGGGGAGCTGTTTTTT. Its protein is CASSLTGTGELFF.

The rearrangement links TRBV19 to TRBJ2-1; TRBD2 matches 10 bases. Germline CDR1 is LNHDA and CDR2 is SQIVND (reference sequence). Losses at the gene ends were 6 bases for V and 10 bases for J; bases not matched to a gene: 15. This CDR3 region has 16 residues. CDR3 DNA sequence: TGTGCCAGTAGGGGGACGTGGGTAGCGGGAGGTCGGGAGCAGTTCTTC. Its translation is CASRGTWVAGGREQFF. The full variable domain, in which reference TRBV19 and TRBJ2-1 provide the parts outside the CDR3, is DGGITQSPKYLFRKEGQNVTLSCEQNLNHDAMYWYRQDPGQGLRLIYYSQIVNDFQKGDIAEGYSVSREKKESFPLTVTSAQKNPTAFYLCASRGTWVAGGREQFFGPGTRLTVL.

This chain joins TRBV5-4 and TRBJ2-4; 9 bases are shared with TRBD1. Trimming cost V 3 bases and J 6 bases; bases outside gene matches: 7. This CDR3 contains 15 residues. Germline V lookup: CDR1 SGHNT, CDR2 YYREEE (reference sequence). The CDR3 region has the DNA TGTGCCAGCAGCTGGGGGGGACAGGGACGAAACATTCAGTACTTC. This translates into CASSWGGQGRNIQYF.

This chain connects TRBV3-1 (or the pseudogene TRBV3-2) to TRBJ1-6; D remains ambiguous. Germline V gene data show CDR1 as LGHDT and CDR2 as YNNKEL (reference sequence). Trimming removed 1 base at V and 8 bases at J, with 12 bases between. CDR3 length equals 15 residues. The CDR3 loop is CASSQVTSGYSPLHF. The CDR3 coding sequence is TGTGCCAGCAGCCAAGTGACGAGCGGTTATTCACCCCTCCACTTT.

The chain couples TRBV15 to TRBJ1-5; tentatively, D is TRBD1 (5 bases). This CDR3 region has 16 residues. V shed 3 bases and J shed 2 bases, with 14 bases lying between them. From germline, CDR1 is LNHNV and CDR2 YYDKDF (reference sequence). CDR3 DNA: TGTGCCACCAGCAGCGGGACTCAAGGAGGCAATCAGCCCCAGCATTTT. The encoded protein is CATSSGTQGGNQPQHF.